Below, 10 T cell receptor beta chains from the same sample are listed, as sequenced in a study of T cells after yellow fever vaccination. TCRdb reanalysed the 5' RACE reads using MiXCR and keeps one entry per CDR3 protein. The sample lists about 260,000 distinct CDR3 sequences, 3.6% occurring once. Specimen: PBMCs, collected 15 days after the yellow fever booster vaccination. These receptors were collected from a man younger than 35 who received the YFV17D yellow fever vaccine.

This clonotype was observed at least ten times. The rearrangement links TRBV12-3 or TRBV12-4 to TRBJ2-6; TRBD2 might be the D (6 bases). Trimming pared 3 bases from V and 1 base from J, leaving 7 bases between. CDR3 size: 15 residues. The CDR3 loop is CASSFRESGANVLTF. The CDR3 DNA reads as TGTGCCAGCAGTTTCCGGGAGTCTGGGGCCAACGTCCTGACTTTC.

The chain joins TRBV3-1 to TRBJ2-7; 11 nucleotides match TRBD1. The trim removed 4 bases at V and 5 bases at J, leaving 7 bases unmatched. Looked up from germline, CDR1 is LGHDT and CDR2 is YNNKEL (reference sequence). The CDR3 spans 15 residues. The DNA for the CDR3 is TGTGCCAGCAGCCGGATCCGGGACAGGGGGGACGAGCAGTACTTC. Protein sequence: CASSRIRDRGDEQYF.

This clonotype has at least ten counts. The CDR3 DNA follows: TGTGCCAGCAGCTTTCCGGGGGCGCAGGGCTACACCTTC. Amino acid sequence: CASSFPGAQGYTF. The rearrangement joins TRBV5-5 to TRBJ1-2; a possible D gene is TRBD1 (6 bases). The CDR3 sequence is 13 residues long. Germline V gene lookup returns CDR1 SGHKS and CDR2 YYEKEE (reference sequence). The ends were cut back, 2 bases at V and 8 bases at J, with 13 bases in the middle. The full variable domain, its missing parts supplied by reference TRBV5-5 and TRBJ1-2, is DAGVTQSPTHLIKTRGQQVTLRCSPISGHKSVSWYQQVLGQGPQFIFQYYEKEERGRGNFPDRFSARQFPNYSSELNVNALLLGDSALYLCASSFPGAQGYTFGSGTRLTVV.

There are many counts of this clonotype. The chain uses TRBV5-1 and TRBJ1-2; 10 nucleotides match TRBD1. The CDR3 consists of 16 residues. Trimming cost V 0 bases and J 3 bases; bases outside gene matches: 5. Germline CDR1 is SGHRS and CDR2 is YFSETQ. The CDR3 here is CASSLETGGDDYGYTF. CDR3 nucleotide sequence: TGCGCCAGCAGCTTGGAGACAGGGGGCGATGACTATGGCTACACCTTC.

This clonotype was seen ten or more times. This rearrangement joins TRBV7-8 to TRBJ2-1; D call uncertain. Germline CDR1 and CDR2: SGHVS and FQNEAQ. The CDR3 length is 15 residues. Trimming removed 5 bases at V and 2 bases at J, with 13 bases between. The CDR3 is CASSPRRVPYNEQFF. In DNA, the CDR3 is TGTGCCAGCAGCCCCCGTAGGGTACCCTACAATGAGCAGTTCTTC. The entire variable domain, with the rest obtained from reference TRBV7-8 and TRBJ2-1, is as follows: GAGVSQSPRYKVAKRGQDVALRCDPISGHVSLFWYQQALGQGPEFLTYFQNEAQLDKSGLPSDRFFAERPEGSVSTLKIQRTQQEDSAVYLCASSPRRVPYNEQFFGPGTRLTVL.

The J gene is TRBJ2-3, the V gene TRBV7-2; no clear D gene. This CDR3 spans 15 amino acids. Germline V gene lookup returns CDR1 SGHTA and CDR2 FQGNSA. Trimming left V 5 bases short and J 2 bases short, with 14 bases between. CDR3 amino acids: CASSALPGNTDTQYF. The CDR3 DNA sequence: TGTGCCAGCAGCGCTCTACCGGGCAACACAGATACGCAGTATTTT.

This clonotype was seen ten or more times. The chain employs TRBV12-3 or TRBV12-4 and TRBJ2-5; TRBD1 agrees at 9 bases. V shed 2 bases and J 5 bases; nucleotides not matched to a gene: 6. The CDR3 is 15 residues long. In DNA, the CDR3 is TGTGCCAGCAGTTTACGATCAGACAGGGGGGAGACCCAGTACTTC. As protein: CASSLRSDRGETQYF.

This clonotype has a count of ten or more. This chain connects TRBV7-9 to TRBJ1-4; maybe TRBD1 (5 bases). CDR1 is SEHNR, CDR2 FQNEAQ, per germline (reference sequence). V was cut by 2 bases and J by 8 bases, with 15 bases left in between. This CDR3 contains 15 residues. The DNA for the CDR3 is TGTGCCAGCAGCTTATTGGGGGGATTGGGAGAAAAACTGTTTTTT. Translation gives CASSLLGGLGEKLFF.

This clonotype showed up many times. The genes are TRBV4-1 and TRBJ2-2; TRBD1 agrees at 8 bases. Unmatched junction bases numbered 6, after V lost 1 base and J lost 5 bases. CDR3 length: 16 residues. Germline V gene data show CDR1 as MGHRA and CDR2 as YSYEKL. As DNA, the CDR3 is TGCGCCAGCAGCCAAGCCTATCAGGGGGCAACCGGGGAGCTGTTTTTT. Translation: CASSQAYQGATGELFF.

Many counts were recorded for this clonotype. The chain couples TRBV9 to TRBJ1-2; 11 nucleotides agree with TRBD1. Germline V gene data show CDR1 as SGDLS and CDR2 as YYNGEE. This CDR3 comprises 14 residues. V trimming: 4 bases; J trimming: 5 bases; junction bases outside the gene matches: 4. Here the CDR3 reads CASSSRDRGYGYTF. The CDR3 DNA reads as TGTGCCAGCAGCTCCAGGGACAGGGGGTATGGCTACACCTTC.